Included here is one T cell receptor (beta chain) sequence, with context. This entry comes from a study of blood T cell repertoires in COVID-19. Study information: Some COVID-19 samples were acute and others convalescent; all came from the United States, Italy and Spain. T cells, B-cell-depleted T cells, or PBMCs provided the cDNA or gDNA that served as material.

As processed by the authors: Reference gene primer amplification yielded estimated nucleated cell counts. Sequencing used immunoSEQ multiplex PCR; TCRdb keeps in-frame clones, though not all of them. V and J calls plus clone size are reproduced from that table; the DNA served to infer D and trimming. The sample yields about 200,000 clones, about 83% seen once. This CDR3 has 13 amino acids. Trimming cost V 0 bases and J 9 bases, with 10 bases left between them. Germline values: CDR1 SGHNT, CDR2 YYREEE (reference sequence). The V and J genes are TRBV5-4 and TRBJ2-1; TRBD2 is a possible D gene (5 bases). The receptor's source is a woman aged 50 to 65 with acute or convalescent COVID-19. Sequencing was done on a sample of peripheral blood. CDR3 coding DNA: TGTGCCAGCAGCTTGGTGGGAGTCACTGAGCAGTTCTTC. It encodes CASSLVGVTEQFF.